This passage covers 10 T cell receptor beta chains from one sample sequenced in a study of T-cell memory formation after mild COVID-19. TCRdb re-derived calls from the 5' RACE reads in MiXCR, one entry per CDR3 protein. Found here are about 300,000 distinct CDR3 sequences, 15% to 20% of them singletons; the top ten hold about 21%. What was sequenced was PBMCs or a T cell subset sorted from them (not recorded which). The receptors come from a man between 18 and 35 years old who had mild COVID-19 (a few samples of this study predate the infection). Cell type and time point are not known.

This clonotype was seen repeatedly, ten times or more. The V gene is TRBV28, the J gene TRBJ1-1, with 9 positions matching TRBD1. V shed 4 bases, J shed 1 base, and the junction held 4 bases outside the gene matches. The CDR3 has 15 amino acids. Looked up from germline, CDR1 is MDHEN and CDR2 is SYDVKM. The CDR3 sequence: CASSSPGQGNTEAFF. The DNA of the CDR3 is TGTGCCAGCAGTTCCCCGGGACAGGGGAACACTGAAGCTTTCTTT.

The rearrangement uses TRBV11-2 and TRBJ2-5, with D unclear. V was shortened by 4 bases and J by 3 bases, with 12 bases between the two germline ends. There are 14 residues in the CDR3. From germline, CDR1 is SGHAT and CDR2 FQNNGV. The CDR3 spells CASSSDPAEETQYF. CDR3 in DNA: TGTGCCAGCAGCTCCGATCCAGCAGAAGAGACCCAGTACTTC.

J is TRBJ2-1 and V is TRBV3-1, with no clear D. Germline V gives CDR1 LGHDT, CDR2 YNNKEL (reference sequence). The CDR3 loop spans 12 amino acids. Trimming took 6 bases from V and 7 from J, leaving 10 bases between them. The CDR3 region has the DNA TGTGCCAGCAGTCAGCGTTGGAATGAGCAGTTCTTC. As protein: CASSQRWNEQFF.

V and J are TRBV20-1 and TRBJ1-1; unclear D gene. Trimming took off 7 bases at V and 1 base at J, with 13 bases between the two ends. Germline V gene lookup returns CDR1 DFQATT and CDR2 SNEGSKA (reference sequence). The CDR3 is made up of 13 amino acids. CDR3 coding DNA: TGCAGTGTGAATGTGGGCGCGAACACTGAAGCTTTCTTT. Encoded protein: CSVNVGANTEAFF.

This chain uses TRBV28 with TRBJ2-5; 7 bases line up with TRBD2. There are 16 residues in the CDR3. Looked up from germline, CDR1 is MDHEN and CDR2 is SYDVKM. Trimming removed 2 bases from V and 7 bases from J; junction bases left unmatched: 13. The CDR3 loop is CASSLVAGDYTGTQYF. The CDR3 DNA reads TGTGCCAGCAGTTTAGTAGCCGGGGACTATACCGGGACCCAGTACTTC.

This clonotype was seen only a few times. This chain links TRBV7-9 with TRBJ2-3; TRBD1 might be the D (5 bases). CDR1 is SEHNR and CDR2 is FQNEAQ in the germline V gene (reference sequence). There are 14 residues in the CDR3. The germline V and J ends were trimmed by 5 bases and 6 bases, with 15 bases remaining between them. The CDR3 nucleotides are TGTGCCAGCAGCCCTGATGGGGCGCCGGATACGCAGTATTTT. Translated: CASSPDGAPDTQYF.

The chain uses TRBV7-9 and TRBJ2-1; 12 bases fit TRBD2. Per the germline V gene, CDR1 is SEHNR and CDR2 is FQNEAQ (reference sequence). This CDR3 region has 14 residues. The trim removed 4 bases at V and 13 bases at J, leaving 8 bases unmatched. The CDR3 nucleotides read TGTGCCAGCAGCTCGGCCTCTAGCGGGGGGGCACAGTTCTTC. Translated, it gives CASSSASSGGAQFF.

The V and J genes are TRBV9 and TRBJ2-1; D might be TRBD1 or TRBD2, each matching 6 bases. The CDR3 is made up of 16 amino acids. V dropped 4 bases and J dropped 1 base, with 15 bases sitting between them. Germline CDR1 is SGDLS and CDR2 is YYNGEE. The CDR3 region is CASSQAGGESYNEQFF. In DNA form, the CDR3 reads TGTGCCAGCAGCCAAGCCGGGGGCGAGTCCTACAATGAGCAGTTCTTC.

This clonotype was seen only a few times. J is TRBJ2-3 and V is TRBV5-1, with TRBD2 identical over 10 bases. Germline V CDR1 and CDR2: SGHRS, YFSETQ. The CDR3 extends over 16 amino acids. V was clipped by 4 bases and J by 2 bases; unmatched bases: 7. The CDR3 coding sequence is TGCGCCAGCAGCCCACGGACTAGCGGTCCCACAGATACGCAGTATTTT. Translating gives CASSPRTSGPTDTQYF. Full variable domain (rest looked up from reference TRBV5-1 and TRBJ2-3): KAGVTQTPRYLIKTRGQQVTLSCSPISGHRSVSWYQQTPGQGLQFLFEYFSETQRNKGNFPGRFSGRQFSNSRSEMNVSTLELGDSALYLCASSPRTSGPTDTQYFGPGTRLTVL.

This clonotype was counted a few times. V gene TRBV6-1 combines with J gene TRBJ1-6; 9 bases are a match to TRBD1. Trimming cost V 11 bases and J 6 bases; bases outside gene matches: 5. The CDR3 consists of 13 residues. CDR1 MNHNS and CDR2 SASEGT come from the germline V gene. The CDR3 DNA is TGTGCCTGCTCGACAGGGGGTAATTCACCCCTCCACTTT. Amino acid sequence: CACSTGGNSPLHF.